This T cell receptor (beta chain) derives from a study of neurological immune-mediated disorders. Background on the study: Multiple sclerosis patients (n = 34) included 31 with relapsing-remitting and 3 with secondary progressive disease.

The making of cDNA relied on 5'RACE with 10-nucleotide random UMIs. TCRdb itself ran the 5' RACE reads through MiXCR, one entry per CDR3 protein. The sample records under 40,000 distinct CDR3 sequences, around 2.9% being singletons. Study-level findings and limits: Phylogenetically, 18 of 34 multiple sclerosis patients' repertoires fell into one related-CDR3 cluster, a possible signature. There were no CDR3 amino acid sequences shared by expanded clones across subjects, a result suggesting private repertoires in all groups.

The V end was cut by 0 bases, the J end by 5 bases, with 9 bases between. The CDR3 runs to 14 residues. Per germline, CDR1 SGHRS and CDR2 YFSETQ. Documented time point: longitudinal time-point 1 (baseline). This clonotype was seen repeatedly, ten times or more. The antigen is undetermined. The clonotype was recovered from a woman aged 55-75 years with multiple sclerosis. Sequencing was carried out using PBMCs. The J gene is TRBJ1-5, the V gene TRBV5-1; D not resolved. CDR3 DNA sequence: TGCGCCAGCAGCTTGGATGCCAGCTATCAGCCCCAGCATTTT. Its protein is CASSLDASYQPQHF. The whole variable domain, filled in from reference TRBV5-1 and TRBJ1-5, reads KAGVTQTPRYLIKTRGQQVTLSCSPISGHRSVSWYQQTPGQGLQFLFEYFSETQRNKGNFPGRFSGRQFSNSRSEMNVSTLELGDSALYLCASSLDASYQPQHFGDGTRLSIL.